This T cell receptor (beta chain) was sequenced during a study of Ad26.COV2.S vaccination and SARS-CoV-2 variants. Indicated treatment: some 19 received Ad26.COV2.S at low or high dose, single or two shots; several received placebo; per-sample allocation not given. Following the first vaccine or placebo injection, samples were taken on day 63. The repertoire was sequenced with immunoSEQ multiplex PCR; TCRdb's copy has only in-frame clones and lacks some. In the table there are 350,000 to 400,000 clones, 88% of which are singletons. Trimming took off 6 bases at V and 0 bases at J, with 14 bases between the two ends. Germline CDR1 and CDR2: SGHDN and FVKESK. This CDR3 contains 15 residues. This clone came up once.

The J gene is TRBJ1-1, the V gene TRBV14, with D hard to call. Sequencing used peripheral blood, obtained in a trial of Ad26.COV2.S vaccine versus placebo. The sequence was obtained from a person between 18 and 65 years old who received the Ad26.COV2.S COVID-19 vaccine or a placebo. The CDR3 loop reads CASRSSGVLNTEAFF. For the CDR3, the DNA is TGTGCCAGCAGAAGTAGTGGCGTCCTGAACACTGAAGCTTTCTTT.